Shown below are 4 T cell receptor beta chains from a single sample sequenced in a study. TCRdb fed the RT-PCR reads into MiXCR, producing one record per CDR3 protein. The repertoire holds about 680,000 distinct CDR3 sequences, with approximately 15% as singletons. What was sequenced was memory CD4+ T cells from blood. The receptors here all came from a female donor in good health, serving as a healthy control.

This clonotype was counted at least ten times. The chain has TRBV12-3 or TRBV12-4 and TRBJ2-7; D is unclear. This CDR3 is 13 amino acids long. Trimming removed 6 bases at V and 3 bases at J, with 12 bases between. The CDR3 loop reads CASSPPVVYEQYF. DNA for the CDR3: TGTGCCAGCAGCCCCCCCGTGGTCTACGAGCAGTACTTC.

This clonotype was seen a handful of times. V usage is TRBV20-1 and J usage is TRBJ1-2; possibly TRBD1 for D (6 bases). The CDR3 extends over 13 amino acids. Germline V CDR1 and CDR2: DFQATT, SNEGSKA (reference sequence). V lost 5 bases and J 6 bases, leaving 16 bases between the germline ends. In DNA form, the CDR3 reads TGCAGTGCTCCCTGGGGGGGGCTGGATGGCTACACCTTC. It yields the protein CSAPWGGLDGYTF.

This clonotype came up many times. V usage is TRBV5-1 and J usage is TRBJ2-1; D gene uncertain. CDR1 and CDR2 (germline): SGHRS, YFSETQ. Trimming took 4 bases from V and 0 from J, leaving 14 bases between them. This CDR3 is built from 16 residues. The CDR3 nucleotides are TGCGCCAGCAGCCCCGGCCGTATAAGCTCCTACAATGAGCAGTTCTTC. Translating it yields CASSPGRISSYNEQFF.

The chain recombines TRBV6-1 with TRBJ1-5; D is unresolved. CDR3 size: 13 residues. Between the trimmed V and J ends, which lost 4 bases and 9 bases, there was a span of 13 bases. Germline V gene data show CDR1 as MNHNS and CDR2 as SASEGT. Here the CDR3 reads CASSVKGNLPQHF. The CDR3 DNA sequence: TGTGCCAGCAGTGTGAAGGGAAATTTGCCCCAGCATTTT.